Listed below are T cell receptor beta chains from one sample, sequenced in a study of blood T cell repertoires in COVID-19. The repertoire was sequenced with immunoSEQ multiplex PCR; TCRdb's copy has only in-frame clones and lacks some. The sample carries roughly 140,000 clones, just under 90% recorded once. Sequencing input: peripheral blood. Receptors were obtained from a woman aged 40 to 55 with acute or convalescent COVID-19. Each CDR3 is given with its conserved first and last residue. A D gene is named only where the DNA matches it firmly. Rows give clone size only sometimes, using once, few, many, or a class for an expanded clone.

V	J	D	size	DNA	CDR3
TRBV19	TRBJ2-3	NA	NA	TGTGCCAGTAGTATAGATCCCTCTGCGGCGGGAAACACAGATACGCAGTATTTT	CASSIDPSAAGNTDTQYF
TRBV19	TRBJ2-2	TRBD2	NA	TGTGCCAGTAGTATTACCAACGCCCGCACGGGGAGGGTCAACACCGGGGAGCTGTTTTTT	CASSITNARTGRVNTGELFF
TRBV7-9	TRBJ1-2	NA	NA	TGTGCCAGCAAGCGGGGCCCCGCTAACTATGGCTACACCTTC	CASKRGPANYGYTF
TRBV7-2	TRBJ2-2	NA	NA	TGTGCCAGCAGCTTAGGTCTTATTTCCGGCGGGGAGCTGTTTTTT	CASSLGLISGGELFF
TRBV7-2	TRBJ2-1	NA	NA	TGTGCCAGCAGCTCCGGGACTCTTTTACTTGAGCAGTTCTTC	CASSSGTLLLEQFF
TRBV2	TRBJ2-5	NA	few	TGTGCCAGCAGGCGTCCGGGACTTCCGTGGGAGACCCAGTACTTC	CASRRPGLPWETQYF
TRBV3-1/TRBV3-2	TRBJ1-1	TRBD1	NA	TGTGCCAGCAGCTATACAGGGGCGAACACTGAAGCTTTCTTT	CASSYTGANTEAFF
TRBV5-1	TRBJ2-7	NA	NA	TGCGCCAGCAGCCCCAAAGGCGGGGAGCAGTACTTC	CASSPKGGEQYF
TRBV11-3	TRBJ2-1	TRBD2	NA	TGTGCCAGCAGCTTACAAGCGGGAGGGCCTAGGCAGTTCTTC	CASSLQAGGPRQFF
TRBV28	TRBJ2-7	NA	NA	TGTGCCAGCAGTTCGACCTCGGCCCGAAGGAGGTACTTC	CASSSTSARRRYF
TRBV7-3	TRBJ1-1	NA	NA	TGTGCCAGCAGCTCCGGACTTATGGGGACTGAAGCTTTCTTT	CASSSGLMGTEAFF
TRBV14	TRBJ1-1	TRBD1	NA	TGTGCCAGCAGCCGAGGAGGGGGCTTGCCTGAAGCTTTCTTT	CASSRGGGLPEAFF
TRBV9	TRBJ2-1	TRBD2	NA	TGTGCCAGCAGCGTGGGCGGGGGGGTACCCTACAATGAGCAGTTCTTC	CASSVGGGVPYNEQFF
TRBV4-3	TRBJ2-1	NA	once	TGCGCCAGCAGCCAAGGTCCCCACAGGGATGGATCCTACAATGAGCAGTTCTTC	CASSQGPHRDGSYNEQFF
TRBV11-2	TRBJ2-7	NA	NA	TGTGCCAGCAGCTTAGATCGGCGGGCCTACGAGCAGTACTTC	CASSLDRRAYEQYF
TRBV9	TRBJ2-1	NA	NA	TGTGCCAGCAGCCCCCGATCAGCGAGCTCCTACAATGAGCAGTTCTTC	CASSPRSASSYNEQFF
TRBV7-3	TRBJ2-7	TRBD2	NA	TGTGCCAGCAGCTTAAGCGGGGGGGCGAGGGAGCAGTACTTC	CASSLSGGAREQYF
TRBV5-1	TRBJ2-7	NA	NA	TGCGCCAGCAGCTTGGGGGACACCCGGAATAACTACGAGCAGTACTTC	CASSLGDTRNNYEQYF
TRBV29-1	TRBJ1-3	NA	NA	TGCAGCGTTGTGGGCAGTGGCACCATATATTTT	CSVVGSGTIYF
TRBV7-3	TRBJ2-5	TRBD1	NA	TGTGCCAGCAGCACTACAGGGGGAGGAGAGACCCAGTACTTC	CASSTTGGGETQYF
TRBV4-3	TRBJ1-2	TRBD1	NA	TGCGCCAGCAGCCAAGGGCTTACAGGGGGGGAGGGCTACACCTTC	CASSQGLTGGEGYTF
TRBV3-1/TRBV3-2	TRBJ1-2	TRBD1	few	TGTGCCAGCGCCACTTCGACAGGGGGGAAGTATGGCTACACCTTC	CASATSTGGKYGYTF
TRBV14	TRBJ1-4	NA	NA	TGTGCCAGCAGCCAAGAGAGCTGGGGCTCGGATGAAAAACTGTTTTTT	CASSQESWGSDEKLFF
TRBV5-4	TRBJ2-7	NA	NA	TGTGCCAGCAGCCGAGAGGGCCGGCCCACCTACGAGCAGTACTTC	CASSREGRPTYEQYF
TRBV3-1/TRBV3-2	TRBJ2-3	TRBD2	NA	TGTGCCAGCAGCCAAGATCCACGGACGACTAGCGGGAGCACAGATACGCAGTATTTT	CASSQDPRTTSGSTDTQYF
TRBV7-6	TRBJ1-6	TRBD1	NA	TGTGCCAGCAGCCTCTGGGACAGCAATTCACCCCTCCACTTT	CASSLWDSNSPLHF
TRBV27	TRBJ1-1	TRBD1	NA	TGTGCCAGCAGTTCGGACAGGCGGAACACTGAAGCTTTCTTT	CASSSDRRNTEAFF
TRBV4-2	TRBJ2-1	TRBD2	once	TGTGCCAGCAGCCAACTAGCGGGAGGGCCGAGTGAGCAGTTCTTC	CASSQLAGGPSEQFF
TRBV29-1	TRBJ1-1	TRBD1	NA	TGCAGCGCCCGACCCGGACAGGGGGCCACTGAAGCTTTCTTT	CSARPGQGATEAFF
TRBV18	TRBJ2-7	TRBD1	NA	TGTGCCAGCTCACCACCGCTCACAGGGGGCGGGGGTGTGCAGTACTTC	CASSPPLTGGGGVQYF
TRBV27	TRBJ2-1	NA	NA	TGTGCCAGCAGTTTACTACAGAACCCCTACAATGAGCAGTTCTTC	CASSLLQNPYNEQFF
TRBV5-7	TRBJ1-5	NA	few	TGTGCCAGCAGCCTGTCTCAGCCCCAGCATTTT	CASSLSQPQHF
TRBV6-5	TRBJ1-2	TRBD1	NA	TGTGCCAGCAGGGGGACAGGGGACTACTATGGCTACACCTTC	CASRGTGDYYGYTF
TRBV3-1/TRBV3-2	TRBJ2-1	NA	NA	TGTGCCAGCAGCCAAATGGGGGCGAGTGAGCAGTTCTTC	CASSQMGASEQFF
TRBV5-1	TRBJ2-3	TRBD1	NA	TGCGCCAGCAGCTTGGCGACAGGGGGCCACACAGATACGCAGTATTTT	CASSLATGGHTDTQYF
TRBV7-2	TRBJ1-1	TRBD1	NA	TGTGCCATACAGGGGCAAGAGAACACTGAAGCTTTCTTT	CAIQGQENTEAFF
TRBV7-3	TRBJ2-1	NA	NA	TGTGCCAGCAGCTTAGGGGGCCTCGATCACAATGAGCAGTTCTTC	CASSLGGLDHNEQFF
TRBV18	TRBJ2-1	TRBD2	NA	TGTGCCAGCTCACCACAGGGACTAGACGGCAATGAGCAGTTCTTC	CASSPQGLDGNEQFF
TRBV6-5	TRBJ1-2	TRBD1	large	TGTGCCAGCAGTTACCATACCGGGACAGGGGTATATGGCTACACCTTC	CASSYHTGTGVYGYTF
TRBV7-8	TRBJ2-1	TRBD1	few	TGTGCCAGCAGCCAACTGGGACAGGTCAATGAGCAGTTCTTC	CASSQLGQVNEQFF